This entry lists 7 T cell receptor beta chains sequenced from one sample in a study of shared clonotypes between healthy human individuals. Method: immunoSEQ multiplex PCR; TCRdb's copy keeps in-frame clones and lacks some. The sample includes about 490,000 clones, approximately 80% of them seen just once. The sample consisted of PBMCs. The source of these receptors is a woman aged 40 to 50 in good health. Some clones in this sample may be carry-over from other donors' samples.

With respect to this clone: This may come from a read error, since a much larger clone is one base off. V usage is TRBV7-3 and J usage is TRBJ2-3; TRBD2 agrees at 10 bases. The CDR3 has 17 residues. After removal of 6 bases from V and 4 bases from J, the junction contained 13 bases not matched to a gene. The germline gives CDR1 SGHTA, CDR2 FQGTGA. The CDR3 sequence is CASSFSAAGGRADTQYF. CDR3 coding DNA: TGTGCCAGCAGTTTCTCGGCAGCGGGAGGGAGGGCAGATACGCAGTATTTT.

Notes on this clone: The likely explanation is a read error, given a far larger clone one base away. The chain joins TRBV28 to TRBJ1-1; perhaps TRBD1 as D (6 bases). CDR3 length: 15 amino acids. The germline gives CDR1 MDHEN, CDR2 SYDVKM. V was trimmed by 6 bases and J by 4 bases, leaving 18 bases between them. This CDR3 is CASSPETGHSTEAFF. The DNA of the CDR3 is TGTGCCAGCAGCCCCGAGACAGGACACTCCACTGAAGCTTTCTTT. The whole variable domain, remainder taken from reference TRBV28 and TRBJ1-1, is DVKVTQSSRYLVKRTGEKVFLECVQDMDHENMFWYRQDPGLGLRLIYFSYDVKMKEKGDIPEGYSVSREKKERFSLILESASTNQTSMYLCASSPETGHSTEAFFGQGTRLTVV.

J is TRBJ2-2 and V is TRBV15; D is undetermined. Germline V CDR1 and CDR2: LNHNV, YYDKDF (reference sequence). V was pared by 0 bases and J by 5 bases, with 7 bases between. The CDR3 covers 14 residues. The CDR3 nucleotides read TGTGCCACCAGCAGAGATTTAGCTACCGGGGAGCTGTTTTTT. Its translation: CATSRDLATGELFF.

This clone was seen a single time. The CDR3 DNA is TGTGCCAGCAGCAGAGGACAGGGGGAGACCCAGTACTTC. Translation: CASSRGQGETQYF. V and J are TRBV7-9 and TRBJ2-5, with 9 bases identical to TRBD1. Germline CDR1 SEHNR, CDR2 FQNEAQ (reference sequence). The CDR3 covers 13 residues. The V gene end was trimmed by 5 bases and the J gene end by 5 bases; junction bases not matched to a gene: 3. Based on the CDR3 plus reference TRBV7-9 and TRBJ2-5, the full variable domain is DTGVSQNPRHKITKRGQNVTFRCDPISEHNRLYWYRQTLGQGPEFLTYFQNEAQLEKSRLLSDRFSAERPKGSFSTLEIQRTEQGDSAMYLCASSRGQGETQYFGPGTRLLVL.

This rearrangement joins TRBV5-1 to TRBJ2-7; D unclear. V was trimmed by 1 base and J by 1 base, leaving 6 bases between them. CDR3 length: 13 residues. CDR1 and CDR2 (germline): SGHRS, YFSETQ. CDR3 DNA: TGCGCCAGCAGCTTGTTCTATTCCTACGAGCAGTACTTC. Translating gives CASSLFYSYEQYF.

The V call is TRBV11-2, the J call TRBJ2-1; 8 nucleotides match TRBD1. V was pared by 5 bases and J by 9 bases, with 6 bases of the junction left unmatched. Per germline, CDR1 SGHAT and CDR2 FQNNGV. This CDR3 is built from 13 residues. The DNA of the CDR3 is TGTGCCAGCAGCGCCGGGACAGGCGGTGAGCAGTTCTTC. It is translated as CASSAGTGGEQFF.

The chain is built from TRBV28 and TRBJ1-1; weak D call: TRBD1 (5 bases). CDR1 and CDR2 from the germline V gene are MDHEN and SYDVKM. V was trimmed by 5 bases and J by 5 bases, leaving 18 bases between them. CDR3 length: 15 residues. The CDR3 reads CASSPQGRPETEAFF. Written as DNA, the CDR3 is TGTGCCAGCAGTCCCCAGGGACGCCCTGAAACTGAAGCTTTCTTT.